The 15 T cell receptor beta chains below come from one sample, sequenced in a study of CD4 T cells in relation to SARS-CoV-2 and coronaviruses. Only in-frame clones appear in the TCRdb table, and some are missing; sequencing was by immunoSEQ multiplex PCR. The data show tens of thousands of clones, under 80% seen once. No antigens are known for them. The material sequenced was memory CD4+ T cells from PBMCs, cultured in vitro. The receptor set was obtained from an adult with COVID-19.

The table lists this clone with a count of one. CDR3 protein: CASSFQVNEQFF. CDR3 DNA: TGTGCCAGCAGCTTTCAGGTCAATGAGCAGTTCTTC. J is TRBJ2-1 and V is TRBV7-2; D remains ambiguous. The CDR3 runs to 12 residues. The V gene's germline CDR1 is SGHTA and CDR2 FQGNSA. V lost 3 bases, J lost 6 bases, and 6 bases lay in between.

Here the CDR3 reads CASSYSHSGAYEQYF. The DNA for the CDR3 is TGTGCCAGCAGTTACTCTCATAGCGGGGCCTACGAGCAGTACTTC. The chain employs TRBV6-5 and TRBJ2-7; TRBD2 matches at 8 bases. CDR1 and CDR2 (germline): MNHEY, SVGAGI. Trimming at V came to 0 bases and at J to 2 bases, leaving 3 bases not matched to a gene. The CDR3 is made up of 15 amino acids.

The chain combines TRBV19 with TRBJ2-1, with TRBD2 matching over 12 bases. In germline, CDR1 is LNHDA, CDR2 SQIVND (reference sequence). With V trimmed by 8 bases and J by 4 bases, 9 bases remained unmatched. The CDR3 length is 16 residues. CDR3 amino acids: CASQWTSGATYNEQFF. Here the CDR3 DNA reads TGTGCCAGTCAATGGACTAGCGGGGCCACTTACAATGAGCAGTTCTTC.

The chain couples TRBV9 to TRBJ2-2; 9 nucleotides agree with TRBD1. In germline, CDR1 is SGDLS, CDR2 YYNGEE. CDR3 length: 14 amino acids. With 3 bases clipped from V and 8 bases from J, the junction kept 5 bases outside the gene matches. This chain's CDR3 is CASSGTGGAGELFF. CDR3 coding DNA: TGTGCCAGCAGCGGAACAGGGGGCGCGGGGGAGCTGTTTTTT.

This clone has just one count. The chain is built from TRBV3-1 (or the pseudogene TRBV3-2) and TRBJ2-2, with TRBD1 identical over 7 bases. The CDR3 has 15 amino acids. J lost 1 base, V lost 5 bases, and 4 bases had no gene match. CDR1 LGHDT and CDR2 YNNKEL come from the germline V gene (reference sequence). The CDR3 DNA reads TGTGCCAGCAGCTTCAGACAGGGGAACACCGGGGAGCTGTTTTTT. Translated, it gives CASSFRQGNTGELFF.

The chain carries TRBV5-1 and TRBJ2-3; D ambiguous. The V end lost 2 bases, the J end lost 1 base, and 11 bases lay between the germline ends. Looked up from germline, CDR1 is SGHRS and CDR2 is YFSETQ. This CDR3 contains 15 residues. The CDR3 reads CASSFGWSGTDTQYF. CDR3 in DNA: TGCGCCAGCAGCTTCGGCTGGTCTGGCACAGATACGCAGTATTTT.

The chain links TRBV6-2 or TRBV6-3 to TRBJ2-2, with no clear D. CDR1 is MNHEY and CDR2 is SVGEGT in the germline V gene. V shed 2 bases and J shed 4 bases, with 14 bases lying between them. The CDR3 loop spans 16 amino acids. The CDR3 coding sequence is TGTGCCAGCAGTTACCCCAGACTGCATCGCACCGGGGAGCTGTTTTTT. As protein: CASSYPRLHRTGELFF.

The CDR3 DNA sequence: TGTGCCAGCAGCCACTTAGGGGTTAACTCTGGAAACACCATATATTTT. This encodes CASSHLGVNSGNTIYF. The chain links TRBV4-2 to TRBJ1-3, with D perhaps TRBD1 (5 bases). The ends were cut back, 3 bases at V and 0 bases at J, with 12 bases in the middle. Germline CDR1 reads LGHNA; CDR2 reads YNFKEQ. The CDR3 consists of 16 residues.

This clone has only a few counts. The chain has TRBV12-3 or TRBV12-4 and TRBJ2-7; no definite D call. This CDR3 comprises 13 residues. Trimming cost V 4 bases and J 2 bases, with 9 bases left between them. The chain's CDR3 is CASSSRATYEQYF. As DNA, the CDR3 is TGTGCCAGCAGTTCCCGGGCGACCTACGAGCAGTACTTC.

The rearrangement links TRBV7-3 to TRBJ2-7; a possible D gene is TRBD1 (5 bases). CDR1 SGHTA and CDR2 FQGTGA come from the germline V gene. The V end lost 5 bases, the J end lost 0 bases, and 14 bases lay between the germline ends. This CDR3 region has 15 residues. CDR3 in DNA: TGTGCCAGCAGCCACGCACAGGTACCCTCCTACGAGCAGTACTTC. This encodes CASSHAQVPSYEQYF.

This clone has more than one count but fewer than ten. The chain uses TRBV7-2 and TRBJ1-6; D remains ambiguous. Germline V gene lookup returns CDR1 SGHTA and CDR2 FQGNSA. This CDR3 contains 17 residues. Trimming took 6 bases from V and 10 from J, leaving 25 bases between them. The CDR3, as DNA: TGTGCCAGCAGTCCGTCCTATTTAAGGGTCCCTCAGTCACCCCTCCACTTT. Translated, it gives CASSPSYLRVPQSPLHF. Looking up the rest from reference TRBV7-2 and TRBJ1-6 gives the full variable domain: GAGVSQSPSNKVTEKGKDVELRCDPISGHTALYWYRQSLGQGLEFLIYFQGNSAPDKSGLPSDRFSAERTGGSVSTLTIQRTQQEDSAVYLCASSPSYLRVPQSPLHFGNGTRLTVT.

V and J are TRBV7-2 and TRBJ2-2; TRBD1 or TRBD2 may be the D gene (5 bases each). The CDR3 is 15 residues long. The V gene's germline CDR1 is SGHTA and CDR2 FQGNSA. V was clipped by 5 bases and J by 0 bases, with 10 bases between them. This chain's CDR3 is CASSRGPTNTGELFF. CDR3 sequence (DNA): TGTGCCAGCAGCCGGGGACCGACGAACACCGGGGAGCTGTTTTTT.

As for this clone: This sample also contains other DNA sequences that code for the same CDR3. V gene TRBV28 combines with J gene TRBJ2-3; D not certain. Germline lookup yields CDR1 MDHEN and CDR2 SYDVKM. CDR3 size: 12 residues. Between the trimmed V and J ends, which lost 3 bases and 0 bases, there was a span of 1 base. The CDR3 region has the DNA TGTGCCAGCAGTTTGAGCACAGATACGCAGTATTTT. Encoded protein: CASSLSTDTQYF.

The DNA of the CDR3 is TGTGCCAGCAGTTATGCAGGGAGGGCTGAAGCTTTCTTT. Translation gives CASSYAGRAEAFF. V gene TRBV6-2 or TRBV6-3 combines with J gene TRBJ1-1; D is perhaps TRBD1 (5 bases). Germline lookup yields CDR1 MNHEY and CDR2 SVGEGT. V was trimmed by 3 bases and J by 6 bases, leaving 11 bases between them. There are 13 residues in the CDR3.

The CDR3 region has the DNA TGTGCCAGCAGCTTAGGCCCAGGGGTTGGCTACACCTTC. Residues: CASSLGPGVGYTF. The chain combines TRBV7-2 with TRBJ1-2, with D perhaps TRBD1 (6 bases). This CDR3 comprises 13 residues. Germline-derived CDR1 and CDR2 are SGHTA and FQGNSA. V was cut by 1 base and J by 7 bases, with 10 bases left in between.